The clone carrying this T cell receptor (beta chain) qualifies as medium-sized. The sample holds other DNA sequences that translate to the same CDR3. The data belong to a study of shared clonotypes between healthy human individuals. CDR3 length: 17 amino acids. V dropped 0 bases and J dropped 3; count of bases not matched to a gene: 6. Germline V gene lookup returns CDR1 GTSNPN and CDR2 SVGIG (reference sequence). Profiling relied on immunoSEQ multiplex PCR, and the TCRdb table lists in-frame clones only, not all of them. Among around 100,000 clones listed, 67% were seen once. The V and J genes are TRBV30 and TRBJ2-2; 11 positions match TRBD2. The material sequenced was memory CD8+ T cells sorted from blood. Subset reported: CD45RO+ cells pooled with CCR7-negative TemRA cells. The source is a woman aged 25 to 39 in good health. The CDR3 DNA sequence: TGTGCCTGGAGTGTAGTAGCGGGAGGGATTTACACCGGGGAGCTGTTTTTT. Protein product: CAWSVVAGGIYTGELFF.